These 25 T cell receptor beta chains share one sample of origin, sequenced in a study of cytomegalovirus exposure and HLA in healthy donors (dated 2017 in TCRdb). The library was made by the immunoSEQ multiplex PCR assay. For the multiplex PCR, a mixture combining 60 forward primers for TCR Vbeta segments and 13 reverse primers for TCR Jbeta segments was used. TCRdb carries this immuneACCESS record with in-frame sequences only. Its versions omit some clonotypes, under half of them owing to an unresolved V gene in the studies checked, with the rest unexplained. The sample table holds 210,000 or so clones, of which over 65% were seen once. The ten biggest clones cover roughly 16% of the sample. The sequenced material came from PBMCs. The receptors come from a man aged 35 to 55 in good health and CMV-seronegative.

The V gene is TRBV19, the J gene TRBJ1-1; D perhaps matches TRBD1 (6 bases). Germline CDR1 LNHDA, CDR2 SQIVND (reference sequence). The germline V and J ends were trimmed by 4 bases and 7 bases, with 19 bases remaining between them. The CDR3 is 15 amino acids. CDR3 in DNA: TGTGCCAGTAGTACAGGGGTCTCCGGCGGCGTTGAAGCTTTCTTT. Translating it yields CASSTGVSGGVEAFF.

This clone showed up just a few times. The V gene is TRBV6-5, the J gene TRBJ2-2, with TRBD1 matching over 7 bases. From germline, CDR1 is MNHEY and CDR2 SVGAGI. The V gene end was trimmed by 6 bases and the J gene end by 1 base; junction bases not matched to a gene: 5. This CDR3 is built from 15 residues. CDR3: CASRLRQGNTGELFF. The DNA for the CDR3 is TGTGCCAGCAGATTGAGACAGGGGAACACCGGGGAGCTGTTTTTT.

Only a few counts were recorded for this clone. This chain uses TRBV6-6 with TRBJ1-1, with D possibly TRBD1 on 6 matching bases. Germline values: CDR1 MNHNY, CDR2 SVGAGI (reference sequence). V lost 3 bases, J lost 1 base, and 9 bases lay in between. This CDR3 is built from 14 residues. CDR3 sequence: CASSYVQGNTEAFF. The CDR3 bases are TGTGCCAGCAGTTATGTACAGGGGAACACTGAAGCTTTCTTT.

The chain carries TRBV7-9 and TRBJ1-2; TRBD1 matches at 9 bases. J was trimmed by 2 bases and V by 1 base; bases with no gene match: 8. The CDR3 covers 17 residues. Germline loops: CDR1 SEHNR, CDR2 FQNEAQ (reference sequence). CDR3: CASSLGDRALPNYGYTF. The DNA of the CDR3 is TGTGCCAGCAGCTTAGGGGACAGGGCCTTACCCAACTATGGCTACACCTTC.

The V and J genes are TRBV7-9 and TRBJ1-1; a weak D match, TRBD1 (5 bases). Trimming took off 5 bases at V and 0 bases at J, with 7 bases between the two ends. Per the germline V gene, CDR1 is SEHNR and CDR2 is FQNEAQ (reference sequence). There are 13 residues in the CDR3. As DNA, the CDR3 is TGTGCCAGCAGCCCAGGGATGAACACTGAAGCTTTCTTT. Its protein is CASSPGMNTEAFF. Combining the CDR3 with reference TRBV7-9 and TRBJ1-1 gives the whole variable domain DTGVSQNPRHKITKRGQNVTFRCDPISEHNRLYWYRQTLGQGPEFLTYFQNEAQLEKSRLLSDRFSAERPKGSFSTLEIQRTEQGDSAMYLCASSPGMNTEAFFGQGTRLTVV.

The chain links TRBV27 to TRBJ1-1; 8 bases line up with TRBD1. Germline trimming cut 5 bases from V and 6 bases from J; bases unmatched to any gene: 8. CDR1 MNHEY and CDR2 SMNVEV come from the germline V gene (reference sequence). CDR3 length equals 14 residues. The DNA for the CDR3 is TGTGCCAGCAGTGTAGACAGGGGAACGTCTGAAGCTTTCTTT. Residues: CASSVDRGTSEAFF.

The chain links TRBV11-2 to TRBJ2-5; 9 bases agree with TRBD1. Germline V CDR1 and CDR2: SGHAT, FQNNGV. J gave up 5 bases and V 5 bases, and 6 bases lay outside the gene matches. This CDR3 has 14 residues. The chain's CDR3 is CASSVGQGRETQYF. In DNA form, the CDR3 reads TGTGCCAGCAGCGTAGGACAGGGGAGGGAGACCCAGTACTTC.

The chain links TRBV5-4 to TRBJ1-3; 7 bases line up with TRBD1. This CDR3 has 17 amino acids. V lost 3 bases and J lost 1; bases outside the gene matches: 10. Germline lookup yields CDR1 SGHNT and CDR2 YYREEE (reference sequence). In DNA, the CDR3 is TGTGCCAGCAGCTCAAGAGGACAGGCGCGATCTGGAAACACCATATATTTT. Protein: CASSSRGQARSGNTIYF.

The genes are TRBV6-4 and TRBJ1-2, with 8 bases aligning to TRBD1. V dropped 4 bases and J dropped 8; count of bases not matched to a gene: 3. Germline V gives CDR1 MRHNA, CDR2 SNTAGT. The CDR3 has 12 amino acids. Here the CDR3 DNA reads TGTGCCAGCAGTGGACAGGGGTACGGCTACACCTTC. Residues: CASSGQGYGYTF.

This chain links TRBV6-1 with TRBJ1-1, with D perhaps TRBD1 (5 bases). The V end was cut by 4 bases, the J end by 4 bases, with 10 bases between. Germline V gene lookup returns CDR1 MNHNS and CDR2 SASEGT. The CDR3 length is 13 residues. CDR3 sequence reads: CASSVGELTEAFF. The DNA for the CDR3 is TGTGCCAGCAGTGTAGGGGAACTCACTGAAGCTTTCTTT.

This chain uses TRBV7-2 with TRBJ2-3; TRBD1 matches at 7 bases. The germline CDR1 and CDR2 sequences are SGHTA and FQGNSA. The CDR3 totals 18 residues. The junction had 11 bases not matched to a gene; V was cut back by 2 bases and J by 0 bases. The CDR3 loop is CASSLRQGPLSSTDTQYF. The DNA of the CDR3 is TGTGCCAGCAGCTTAAGACAGGGTCCCCTTTCTAGCACAGATACGCAGTATTTT.

J is TRBJ2-2 and V is TRBV7-9; TRBD2 might be the D (6 bases). Germline values: CDR1 SEHNR, CDR2 FQNEAQ (reference sequence). This CDR3 has 16 amino acids. Trimming left V 5 bases short and J 0 bases short, with 13 bases between. Here the CDR3 reads CASSHPGTSNTGELFF. CDR3 DNA sequence: TGTGCCAGCAGCCACCCCGGGACTTCGAACACCGGGGAGCTGTTTTTT.

The gene calls are TRBV6-1 and TRBJ2-1; a weak D match, TRBD1 (5 bases). This CDR3 comprises 13 residues. Germline loops: CDR1 MNHNS, CDR2 SASEGT. Deletions cut 6 bases from V and 12 bases from J, with 18 bases between. CDR3 in amino acids: CASRDLQVTGQFF. The CDR3 DNA reads TGTGCCAGCAGGGACCTACAGGTCACGGGGCAGTTCTTC.

V and J are TRBV30 and TRBJ2-1; possibly TRBD1 for D (5 bases). Trimming left V 2 bases short and J 9 bases short, with 8 bases between. Germline loops: CDR1 GTSNPN, CDR2 SVGIG (reference sequence). This CDR3 is built from 11 residues. CDR3 sequence reads: CAWSSRGEQFF. The CDR3 nucleotides read TGTGCCTGGAGTTCAAGGGGTGAGCAGTTCTTC.

This clone was seen a few times. The chain is built from TRBV7-2 and TRBJ1-2; TRBD1 matches 10 bases. The junction had 2 bases not matched to a gene; V was cut back by 5 bases and J by 8 bases. CDR3 length: 12 residues. CDR1 is SGHTA, CDR2 FQGNSA, per germline. CDR3: CASSPGQGGYTF. As DNA, the CDR3 is TGTGCCAGCAGCCCGGGACAGGGGGGCTACACCTTC.

This rearrangement joins TRBV6-1 to TRBJ2-1, with D hard to call. Germline CDR1 is MNHNS and CDR2 is SASEGT. V shed 2 bases and J shed 7 bases, with 15 bases lying between them. CDR3 length: 15 residues. CDR3 bases: TGTGCCAGCAGTGAATTTGTGTGGAGTAAAAATGAGCAGTTCTTC. Protein sequence: CASSEFVWSKNEQFF.

The chain links TRBV28 to TRBJ1-1, with D possibly matching TRBD1 (6 bases). Germline CDR1 MDHEN, CDR2 SYDVKM. V was shortened by 5 bases and J by 3 bases, with 19 bases between the two germline ends. The CDR3 totals 16 residues. This CDR3 reads CASSPRQGIFDTEAFF. For the CDR3, the DNA is TGTGCCAGCAGTCCACGGCAGGGGATCTTTGACACTGAAGCTTTCTTT.

A single count supports this clone. This CDR3 is CSASPTGPAFF. CDR3 coding DNA: TGCAGTGCTAGTCCTACAGGGCCAGCTTTCTTT. The chain is built from TRBV20-1 and TRBJ1-1; D may be TRBD1 (6 bases). Trimming stripped 3 bases from V and 10 bases from J, with 12 bases between. This CDR3 has 11 amino acids. The V gene's germline CDR1 is DFQATT and CDR2 SNEGSKA (reference sequence).

As regards this clone: Other DNA variants within this sample encode the same CDR3. The chain has TRBV18 and TRBJ1-2; D gene uncertain. The V gene lost 2 bases and the J gene lost 2 bases, with 6 bases spanning the gap. Germline lookup yields CDR1 KGHSH and CDR2 LQKENI. The CDR3 is made up of 13 amino acids. This CDR3 reads CASSPDKNYGYTF. CDR3 bases: TGTGCCAGCTCACCAGACAAGAACTATGGCTACACCTTC.

The chain is built from TRBV5-6 and TRBJ1-2, with TRBD1 as a possible D gene (6 bases). Germline-derived CDR1 and CDR2 are SGHDT and YYEEEE. With 0 bases removed from V and 6 bases from J, the gap between germline ends came to 15 bases. The CDR3 runs 15 residues. DNA of the CDR3: TGTGCCAGCAGCTTGGGGCAGGGAGGGGGAAATGGCTACACCTTC. Translating it yields CASSLGQGGGNGYTF.

The genes are TRBV7-2 and TRBJ1-4; a possible D gene is TRBD1 (6 bases). V lost 4 bases to trimming and J lost 7 bases, with 13 bases between them. CDR1 is SGHTA and CDR2 is FQGNSA in the germline V gene. The CDR3 sequence is 14 residues long. The CDR3 nucleotides read TGTGCCAGCAGCTCAGGGGAGAGGGCTGAAAAACTGTTTTTT. It yields the protein CASSSGERAEKLFF.

The rearrangement uses TRBV5-1 and TRBJ2-7; D ambiguous. Germline V CDR1 and CDR2: SGHRS, YFSETQ. V lost 6 bases and J 1 base, leaving 14 bases between the germline ends. The CDR3 runs to 14 residues. CDR3 DNA sequence: TGCGCCAGCATGAGGTTCGCGGAATCCTACGAGCAGTACTTC. The encoded protein is CASMRFAESYEQYF.

CDR3 region: CATSSERRSNYGYTF. CDR3 nucleotides: TGTGCCACCAGCAGTGAAAGGAGGAGCAACTATGGCTACACCTTC. V and J are TRBV15 and TRBJ1-2, with D uncertain. In germline, CDR1 is LNHNV, CDR2 YYDKDF (reference sequence). This CDR3 spans 15 amino acids. V shed 3 bases and J shed 2 bases, with 13 bases lying between them.

J is TRBJ2-5 and V is TRBV5-4; 8 bases agree with TRBD2. The length of the CDR3 is 15 residues. The ends lost 1 base at V and 5 bases at J; junction bases unmatched: 7. Looked up from germline, CDR1 is SGHNT and CDR2 is YYREEE (reference sequence). The CDR3 reads CASSLTGGPGETQYF. The CDR3 DNA reads as TGTGCCAGCAGCTTGACGGGAGGGCCTGGGGAGACCCAGTACTTC.

The chain couples TRBV19 to TRBJ2-1; 12 positions match TRBD2. The CDR3 is made up of 15 amino acids. The J segment lost 7 bases and the V segment lost 2 bases, leaving 3 bases of the junction unmatched. Germline CDR1 and CDR2: LNHDA and SQIVND (reference sequence). CDR3 bases: TGTGCCAGTAGTATACTAGCGGGAGGGCGTAATGAGCAGTTCTTC. Translating gives CASSILAGGRNEQFF.